The 4 T cell receptor beta chains below come from one sample, sequenced in a study of blood T cell repertoires in COVID-19. Method: immunoSEQ multiplex PCR; TCRdb's copy keeps in-frame clones and lacks some. The sample carries around 60,000 clones, about 73% recorded once. The sequencing input was peripheral blood. All receptors come from a woman aged 45-65 years with active or convalescent COVID-19.

This chain joins TRBV30 and TRBJ2-1, with 9 bases aligning to TRBD2. The CDR3 is 16 amino acids. Germline V gene lookup returns CDR1 GTSNPN and CDR2 SVGIG (reference sequence). V gave up 0 bases and J gave up 4 bases; unmatched junction bases: 7. In nucleotides, the CDR3 is TGTGCCTGGAGTGTTAGAGCGCTAGCGGGATACAATGAGCAGTTCTTC. It codes for CAWSVRALAGYNEQFF.

The chain combines TRBV24-1 with TRBJ2-3, with D possibly being TRBD1 (5 bases). The ends were cut back, 9 bases at V and 0 bases at J, with 9 bases in the middle. The CDR3 length is 13 residues. CDR1 is KGHDR and CDR2 is SFDVKD in the germline V gene. For the CDR3, the DNA is TGTGCCACCGAGACAGCCAGCACAGATACGCAGTATTTT. Protein sequence: CATETASTDTQYF.

This clone was picked up one time. V and J are TRBV27 and TRBJ1-2, with a tentative D call TRBD1 (5 bases). The CDR3 spans 13 residues. The germline V gene has CDR1 MNHEY and CDR2 SMNVEV (reference sequence). V dropped 4 bases and J dropped 8 bases, with 14 bases sitting between them. Here the CDR3 reads CASSSRVGGGYTF. The CDR3 DNA follows: TGTGCCAGCAGTTCCAGGGTAGGAGGGGGCTACACCTTC.

The chain joins TRBV5-1 to TRBJ1-1; perhaps TRBD1 as D (5 bases). The CDR3 covers 14 residues. V dropped 0 bases and J dropped 4 bases, with 10 bases sitting between them. Germline CDR1 SGHRS, CDR2 YFSETQ. The CDR3 nucleotides read TGCGCCAGCAGCTTGGGACGGGGGAGCACTGAAGCTTTCTTT. The encoded protein is CASSLGRGSTEAFF.